This T cell receptor beta chain was captured by sequencing in a study of shared clonotypes between healthy human individuals. Study in general: Three CD4 naive, three CD4 memory, two CD8 naive and one CD8 memory plate were used per donor.

General study results and limits: Some clonotypes were shared by all four sorted-subset donors, while others were not shared. The non-shared ones had lower generation probabilities than the shared ones. In a handful of donors, about 5% of naive CD4 clonotypes appeared in common. Generally, naive subsets (rather than memory subsets) showed larger estimated richness.

A note on this clone: What it binds is unknown.

Germline CDR1 SGDLS, CDR2 YYNGEE. Trimming removed 3 bases from V and 2 bases from J, with 15 bases in between. The CDR3 length is 16 residues. The naive CD8 fraction comprised CD45RO-negative cells positively selected for CCR7 and excluded terminally differentiated effector memory CD45RA+ cells. The assay was immunoSEQ multiplex PCR, and TCRdb's table has in-frame clones only and misses some. The sample yields some 2.1 million clones, just under 95% seen once. The chain couples TRBV9 to TRBJ1-3; no clear D. Sequencing was carried out using naive CD8+ T cells sorted from blood. This receptor was identified in a man aged 18 to 29 in good health. CDR3 sequence (DNA): TGTGCCAGCAGCGAAAACCAGGAGGTCCCTGGAAACACCATATATTTT. It translates to CASSENQEVPGNTIYF.